The 16 T cell receptor beta chains given below trace back to one sample, sequenced in a study of T cell repertoires in cytomegalovirus infection. These receptors' antigens are unknown. Using its own MiXCR run on the reads, TCRdb lists one record per CDR3 protein. The data hold some 500,000 distinct CDR3 sequences, with roughly a third observed a single time. Sequencing was performed on cultured PBMCs, taken from culture after CMV antigen stimulation. These receptors originate from a human donor in good health (CMV status not recorded). Some clones in this sample may be carry-over from other donors' samples.

The CDR3 here is CASSQAGTSGRSPKGDEQFF. DNA for the CDR3: TGTGCCAGCAGCCAAGCCGGGACTAGCGGGAGGTCCCCAAAGGGTGATGAGCAGTTCTTC. V usage is TRBV4-2 and J usage is TRBJ2-1; 15 bases are a match to TRBD2. CDR1 is LGHNA, CDR2 YNFKEQ, per germline. CDR3 length equals 20 residues. Trimming removed 1 base from V and 8 bases from J; junction bases left unmatched: 15.

V gene TRBV9 combines with J gene TRBJ2-1; D gene ambiguous. The CDR3 runs to 16 residues. CDR1 is SGDLS and CDR2 is YYNGEE in the germline V gene. V was cut by 0 bases and J by 4 bases, with 14 bases left in between. The CDR3 DNA follows: TGTGCCAGCAGCGTAGAGGCACTTCCCGGGTACAATGAGCAGTTCTTC. This translates into CASSVEALPGYNEQFF.

The rearrangement joins TRBV6-1 to TRBJ1-2; 8 nucleotides match TRBD1. The CDR3 sequence is 14 residues long. The trim removed 3 bases at V and 0 bases at J, leaving 0 bases unmatched. Germline V gene data show CDR1 as MNHNS and CDR2 as SASEGT. The chain's CDR3 is CASSEDRANYGYTF. CDR3 coding DNA: TGTGCCAGCAGTGAGGACAGGGCTAACTATGGCTACACCTTC.

There are a few counts of this clonotype. V usage is TRBV24-1 and J usage is TRBJ2-7; 8 nucleotides line up with TRBD2. The CDR3 sequence is 15 residues long. CDR1 KGHDR and CDR2 SFDVKD come from the germline V gene. The V segment lost 7 bases and the J segment 2 bases; nucleotides outside the gene matches: 9. Written as DNA, the CDR3 is TGTGCCACCAGCGGGCCCCGTAGCGGGGCCTACGAGCAGTACTTC. Translation: CATSGPRSGAYEQYF.

The chain couples TRBV11-1 to TRBJ2-5; D not resolved. The CDR3 is 17 amino acids. Deletions cut 5 bases from V and 0 bases from J, with 19 bases between. From germline, CDR1 is SGHAT and CDR2 FQDESV (reference sequence). The CDR3 DNA reads TGTGCCAGCAGCCCAGTGACAAGTGTGCTGTACCAAGAGACCCAGTACTTC. Translation gives CASSPVTSVLYQETQYF. Looking up the rest from reference TRBV11-1 and TRBJ2-5 gives the full variable domain: EAEVAQSPRYKITEKSQAVAFWCDPISGHATLYWYRQILGQGPELLVQFQDESVVDDSQLPKDRFSAERLKGVDSTLKIQPAELGDSAMYLCASSPVTSVLYQETQYFGPGTRLLVL.

This clonotype was seen a few times. V gene TRBV7-4 combines with J gene TRBJ2-1, with TRBD1 identical over 9 bases. The CDR3 consists of 12 residues. Unmatched junction bases numbered 7, after V lost 4 bases and J lost 15 bases. Germline values: CDR1 SGHVT, CDR2 SQSDAQ. CDR3 sequence (DNA): TGTGCCAGCAGCTCAATCCGGGACAGGGTGTTCTTC. This encodes CASSSIRDRVFF.

The V and J genes are TRBV24-1 and TRBJ2-1; D is tentatively TRBD1 or TRBD2 (5 bases each). This CDR3 is 18 amino acids long. V lost 3 bases and J 9 bases, leaving 26 bases between the germline ends. CDR1 KGHDR and CDR2 SFDVKD come from the germline V gene. In nucleotides, the CDR3 is TGTGCCACCAGTGATCAACTTTCGGCAGGGATTCGCGAGGGTGAGCAGTTCTTC. This codes for CATSDQLSAGIREGEQFF.

This clonotype was counted a few times. The CDR3 sequence: CASSIRSRGEQFF. The DNA for the CDR3 is TGTGCCAGCAGCATTAGATCTAGAGGGGAGCAGTTCTTC. The chain joins TRBV7-2 to TRBJ2-1; possible D gene TRBD2, 5 bases. The V end was cut by 5 bases, the J end by 10 bases, with 15 bases between. The germline gives CDR1 SGHTA, CDR2 FQGNSA. The CDR3 is 13 residues long.

As to this clonotype: No conserved phenylalanine or tryptophan is present at the end of the CDR3, so a read error is the likely explanation. The chain links TRBV5-1 to TRBJ2-5; no clear D. The CDR3 sequence is 15 residues long. CDR1 and CDR2 from the germline V gene are SGHRS and YFSETQ. V dropped 0 bases and J dropped 0 bases, with 9 bases sitting between them. The CDR3 protein is CASSLGGHYQETQYV. The CDR3 DNA reads TGCGCCAGCAGCTTGGGTGGTCACTACCAAGAGACCCAGTACGTC.

At least ten counts were recorded for this clonotype. The genes are TRBV7-2 and TRBJ2-2; D is undetermined. V lost 4 bases to trimming and J lost 5 bases, with 5 bases between them. The CDR3 spans 12 residues. CDR1 is SGHTA and CDR2 is FQGNSA in the germline V gene. The CDR3 bases are TGTGCCAGCAGCTCAAGTACCGGGGAGCTGTTTTTT. This gives the protein CASSSSTGELFF.

This clonotype occurred a few times. This chain uses TRBV6-6 with TRBJ2-3; the match to TRBD1 covers 8 bases. CDR1 and CDR2 from the germline V gene are MNHNY and SVGAGI (reference sequence). Germline trimming cut 5 bases from V and 2 bases from J; bases unmatched to any gene: 3. The CDR3 contains 14 residues. CDR3 DNA: TGTGCCAGCAGTGAGACAGGGGACACAGATACGCAGTATTTT. This codes for CASSETGDTDTQYF.

The CDR3 DNA reads TGTGCCAGCCAAAGCACCGGAGCTACGCAGTATTTT. It encodes CASQSTGATQYF. V is TRBV6-1 and J is TRBJ2-3; D is ambiguous. This CDR3 has 12 amino acids. The V end lost 8 bases, the J end lost 8 bases, and 14 bases lay between the germline ends. CDR1 MNHNS and CDR2 SASEGT come from the germline V gene.

The chain uses TRBV5-6 and TRBJ1-2; 9 bases align to TRBD1. In germline, CDR1 is SGHDT, CDR2 YYEEEE. CDR3 length: 16 residues. Trimming at V came to 3 bases and at J to 6 bases, leaving 12 bases not matched to a gene. CDR3 bases: TGTGCCAGCAGCTACTTAACTAGGACAGGGGTGGATGGCTACACCTTC. This gives the protein CASSYLTRTGVDGYTF.

There are a few counts of this clonotype. V is TRBV7-9 and J is TRBJ1-5; 12 positions agree with TRBD1. Germline V gene lookup returns CDR1 SEHNR and CDR2 FQNEAQ (reference sequence). V gave up 8 bases and J gave up 3 bases; unmatched junction bases: 11. The CDR3 sequence is 17 residues long. The CDR3 sequence: CASGSGTGGLVNQPQHF. The CDR3 coding sequence is TGTGCCAGCGGATCCGGGACAGGGGGCTTAGTCAATCAGCCCCAGCATTTT.

CDR3 loop: CASNKDGSYEQYF. CDR3 DNA sequence: TGTGCCAGTAACAAGGACGGCTCGTACGAGCAGTACTTC. V gene TRBV5-4 combines with J gene TRBJ2-7; D is unresolved. Trimming took off 8 bases at V and 4 bases at J, with 16 bases between the two ends. The CDR3 loop spans 13 amino acids. CDR1 and CDR2 from the germline V gene are SGHNT and YYREEE (reference sequence). The complete variable domain, with remaining parts taken from reference TRBV5-4 and TRBJ2-7, reads ETGVTQSPTHLIKTRGQQVTLRCSSQSGHNTVSWYQQALGQGPQFIFQYYREEENGRGNFPPRFSGLQFPNYSSELNVNALELDDSALYLCASNKDGSYEQYFGPGTRLTVT.

A single count supports this clonotype. This sequence joins TRBV27 and TRBJ1-2; TRBD1 is a possible D gene (5 bases). The germline CDR1 and CDR2 sequences are MNHEY and SMNVEV (reference sequence). The length of the CDR3 is 16 residues. V lost 4 bases, J lost 8 bases, and 23 bases lay in between. The chain's CDR3 is CASSSITGTATRGYTF. CDR3 DNA sequence: TGTGCCAGCAGTTCGATTACCGGGACTGCAACGAGGGGCTACACCTTC.